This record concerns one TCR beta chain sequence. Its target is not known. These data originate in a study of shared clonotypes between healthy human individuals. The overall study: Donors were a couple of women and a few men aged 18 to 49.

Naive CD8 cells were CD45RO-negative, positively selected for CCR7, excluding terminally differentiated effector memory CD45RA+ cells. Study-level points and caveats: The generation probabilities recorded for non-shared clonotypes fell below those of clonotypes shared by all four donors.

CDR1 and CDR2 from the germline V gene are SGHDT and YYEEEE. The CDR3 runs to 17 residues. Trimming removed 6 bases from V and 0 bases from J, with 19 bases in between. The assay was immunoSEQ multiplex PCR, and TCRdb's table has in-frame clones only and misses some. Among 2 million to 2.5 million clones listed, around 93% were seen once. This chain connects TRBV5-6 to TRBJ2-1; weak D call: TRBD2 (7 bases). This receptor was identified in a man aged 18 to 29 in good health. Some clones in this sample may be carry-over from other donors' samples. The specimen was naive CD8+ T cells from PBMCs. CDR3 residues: CASNLWGGRPSYNEQFF. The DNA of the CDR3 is TGTGCCAGCAATCTTTGGGGGGGCAGGCCCTCCTACAATGAGCAGTTCTTC.